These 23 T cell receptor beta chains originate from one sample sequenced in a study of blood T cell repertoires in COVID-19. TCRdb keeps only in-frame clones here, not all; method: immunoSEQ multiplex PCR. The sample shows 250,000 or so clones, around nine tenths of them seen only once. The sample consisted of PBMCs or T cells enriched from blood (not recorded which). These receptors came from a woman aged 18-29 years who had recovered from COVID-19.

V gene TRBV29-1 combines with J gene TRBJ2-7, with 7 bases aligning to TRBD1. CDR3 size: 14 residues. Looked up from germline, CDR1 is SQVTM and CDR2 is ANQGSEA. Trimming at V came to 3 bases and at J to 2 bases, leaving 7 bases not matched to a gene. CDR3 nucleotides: TGCAGCGTTGAGAAAGGGACAGAACCCTACGAGCAGTACTTC. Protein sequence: CSVEKGTEPYEQYF.

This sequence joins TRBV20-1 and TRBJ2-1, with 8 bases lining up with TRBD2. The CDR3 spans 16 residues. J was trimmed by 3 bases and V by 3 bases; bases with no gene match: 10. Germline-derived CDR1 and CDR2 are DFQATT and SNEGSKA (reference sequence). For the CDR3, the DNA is TGCAGTGCTAGTGTAGGTACGCGGGGGGTCTACAATGAGCAGTTCTTC. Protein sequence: CSASVGTRGVYNEQFF.

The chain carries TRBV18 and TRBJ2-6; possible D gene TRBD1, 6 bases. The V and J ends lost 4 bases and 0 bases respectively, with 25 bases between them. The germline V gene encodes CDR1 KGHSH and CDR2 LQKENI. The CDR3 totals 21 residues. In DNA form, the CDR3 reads TGTGCCAGCTCACGTACCCGCGTTGGACAGTTAACCAACTCTGGGGCCAACGTCCTGACTTTC. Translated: CASSRTRVGQLTNSGANVLTF.

CDR3 bases: TGTGCCAGTAGTATTTACAGCTCTGGGGCCAACGTCCTGACTTTC. Amino acid sequence: CASSIYSSGANVLTF. J is TRBJ2-6 and V is TRBV19; D uncertain. The CDR3 covers 15 residues. V was cut by 3 bases and J by 0 bases, with 6 bases left in between. Germline CDR1 and CDR2: LNHDA and SQIVND (reference sequence). Full variable domain (rest looked up from reference TRBV19 and TRBJ2-6): DGGITQSPKYLFRKEGQNVTLSCEQNLNHDAMYWYRQDPGQGLRLIYYSQIVNDFQKGDIAEGYSVSREKKESFPLTVTSAQKNPTAFYLCASSIYSSGANVLTFGAGSRLTVL.

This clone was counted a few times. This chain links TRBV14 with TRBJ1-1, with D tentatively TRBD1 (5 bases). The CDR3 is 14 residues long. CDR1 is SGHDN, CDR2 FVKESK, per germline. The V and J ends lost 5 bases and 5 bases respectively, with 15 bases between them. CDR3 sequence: CASSVAGGWTEAFF. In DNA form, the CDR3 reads TGTGCCAGCAGCGTAGCGGGGGGATGGACTGAAGCTTTCTTT.

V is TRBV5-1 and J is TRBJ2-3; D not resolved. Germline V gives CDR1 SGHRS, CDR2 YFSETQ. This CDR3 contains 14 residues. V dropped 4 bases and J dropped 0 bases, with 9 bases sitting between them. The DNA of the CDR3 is TGCGCCAGCAGCCTGATGACTAGCACAGATACGCAGTATTTT. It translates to CASSLMTSTDTQYF.

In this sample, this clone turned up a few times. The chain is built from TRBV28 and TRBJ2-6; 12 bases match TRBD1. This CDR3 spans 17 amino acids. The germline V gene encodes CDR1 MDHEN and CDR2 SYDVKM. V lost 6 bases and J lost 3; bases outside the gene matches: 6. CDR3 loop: CASRPGQGALGANVLTF. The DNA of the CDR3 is TGTGCCAGCAGGCCGGGACAGGGGGCGCTTGGGGCCAACGTCCTGACTTTC.

The CDR3 DNA is TGTGCCAGCAGCCAAGATGAGTTAAGCGGGAGGTGGTATGAGCAGTTCTTC. Translation gives CASSQDELSGRWYEQFF. V usage is TRBV3-1 (or the pseudogene TRBV3-2) and J usage is TRBJ2-1; 9 bases agree with TRBD2. Looked up from germline, CDR1 is LGHDT and CDR2 is YNNKEL (reference sequence). Trimming took 0 bases from V and 8 from J; bases not matched to a gene: 11. The CDR3 spans 17 residues.

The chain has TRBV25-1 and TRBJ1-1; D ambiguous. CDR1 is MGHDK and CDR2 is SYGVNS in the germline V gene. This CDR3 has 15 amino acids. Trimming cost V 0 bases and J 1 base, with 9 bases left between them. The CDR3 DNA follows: TGTGCCAGCAGTGAATATGGCCGGAGGAACACTGAAGCTTTCTTT. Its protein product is CASSEYGRRNTEAFF.

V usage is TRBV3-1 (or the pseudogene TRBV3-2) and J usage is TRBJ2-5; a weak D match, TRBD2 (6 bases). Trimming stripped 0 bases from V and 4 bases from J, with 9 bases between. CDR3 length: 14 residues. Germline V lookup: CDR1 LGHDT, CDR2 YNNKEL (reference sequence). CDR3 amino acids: CASSQEAGSETQYF. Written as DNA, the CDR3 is TGTGCCAGCAGCCAAGAGGCGGGGTCAGAGACCCAGTACTTC.

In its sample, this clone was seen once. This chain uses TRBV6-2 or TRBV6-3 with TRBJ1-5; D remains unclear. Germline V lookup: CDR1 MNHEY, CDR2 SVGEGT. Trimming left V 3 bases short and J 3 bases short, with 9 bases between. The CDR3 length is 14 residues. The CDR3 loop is CASSYEGNNQPQHF. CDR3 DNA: TGTGCCAGCAGTTATGAGGGAAACAATCAGCCCCAGCATTTT.

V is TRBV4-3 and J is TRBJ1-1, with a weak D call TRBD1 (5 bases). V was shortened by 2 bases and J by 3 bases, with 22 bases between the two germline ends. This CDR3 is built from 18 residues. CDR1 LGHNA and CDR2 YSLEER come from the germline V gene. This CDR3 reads CASSQKSGAVLLDTEAFF. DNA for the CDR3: TGCGCCAGCAGCCAAAAAAGCGGGGCAGTCTTGTTGGACACTGAAGCTTTCTTT.

The chain's CDR3 is CASSYEKLNYNEQFF. The CDR3, as DNA: TGTGCCAGCAGTTACGAAAAACTTAACTACAATGAGCAGTTCTTC. The rearrangement links TRBV6-5 to TRBJ2-1; D is ambiguous. The germline CDR1 and CDR2 sequences are MNHEY and SVGAGI. This CDR3 has 15 amino acids. Trimming took off 2 bases at V and 3 bases at J, with 11 bases between the two ends.

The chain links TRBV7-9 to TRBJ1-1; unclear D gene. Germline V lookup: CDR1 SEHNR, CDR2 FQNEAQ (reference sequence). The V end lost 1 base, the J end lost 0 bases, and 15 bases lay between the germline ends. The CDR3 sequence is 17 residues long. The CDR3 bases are TGTGCCAGCAGCTTAGTAGGCGGCAGAGCCTTGAACACTGAAGCTTTCTTT. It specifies CASSLVGGRALNTEAFF.

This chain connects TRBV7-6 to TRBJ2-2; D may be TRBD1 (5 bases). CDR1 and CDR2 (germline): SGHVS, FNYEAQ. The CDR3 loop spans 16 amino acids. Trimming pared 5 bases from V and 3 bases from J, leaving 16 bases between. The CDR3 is CASSKGADTDTGELFF. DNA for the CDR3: TGTGCCAGCAGCAAAGGGGCCGACACGGACACCGGGGAGCTGTTTTTT.

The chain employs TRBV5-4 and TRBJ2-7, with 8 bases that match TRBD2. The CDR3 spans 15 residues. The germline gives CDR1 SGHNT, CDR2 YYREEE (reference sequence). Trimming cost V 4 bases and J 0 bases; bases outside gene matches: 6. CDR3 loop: CASSPASGSSYEQYF. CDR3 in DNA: TGTGCCAGCAGCCCGGCTAGCGGGTCCTCCTACGAGCAGTACTTC.

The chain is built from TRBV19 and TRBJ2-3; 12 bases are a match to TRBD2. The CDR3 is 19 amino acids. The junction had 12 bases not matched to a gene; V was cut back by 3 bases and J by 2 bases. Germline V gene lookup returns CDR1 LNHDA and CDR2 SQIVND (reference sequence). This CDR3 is CASSIHGLAGPYATDTQYF. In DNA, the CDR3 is TGTGCCAGTAGTATCCATGGACTAGCGGGGCCCTACGCCACAGATACGCAGTATTTT.

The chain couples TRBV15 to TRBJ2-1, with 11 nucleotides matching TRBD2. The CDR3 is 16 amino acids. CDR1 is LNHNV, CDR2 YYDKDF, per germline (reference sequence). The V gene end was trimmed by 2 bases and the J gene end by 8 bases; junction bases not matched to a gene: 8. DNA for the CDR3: TGTGCCACCAGCAGAAATAGCGGGAGGGCCGTCCATGAGCAGTTCTTC. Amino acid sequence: CATSRNSGRAVHEQFF.

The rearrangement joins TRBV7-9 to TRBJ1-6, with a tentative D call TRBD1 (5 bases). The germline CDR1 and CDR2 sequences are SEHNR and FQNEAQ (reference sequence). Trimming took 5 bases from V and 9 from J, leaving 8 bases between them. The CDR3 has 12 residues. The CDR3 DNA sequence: TGTGCCAGCAGCGCCGACAGTTCACCCCTCCACTTT. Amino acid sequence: CASSADSSPLHF.

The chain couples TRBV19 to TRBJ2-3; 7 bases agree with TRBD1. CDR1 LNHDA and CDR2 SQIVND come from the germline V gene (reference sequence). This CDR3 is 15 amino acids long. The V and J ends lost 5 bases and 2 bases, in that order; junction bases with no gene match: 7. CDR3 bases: TGTGCCAGTAGTTGGGGACAGTTTCCCACAGATACGCAGTATTTT. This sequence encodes CASSWGQFPTDTQYF.

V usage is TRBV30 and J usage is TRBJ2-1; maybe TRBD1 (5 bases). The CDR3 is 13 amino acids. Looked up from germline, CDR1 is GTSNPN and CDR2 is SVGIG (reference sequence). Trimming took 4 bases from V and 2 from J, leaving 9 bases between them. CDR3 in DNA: TGTGCCTGGACCAGGGCGGCCTACAATGAGCAGTTCTTC. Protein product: CAWTRAAYNEQFF.

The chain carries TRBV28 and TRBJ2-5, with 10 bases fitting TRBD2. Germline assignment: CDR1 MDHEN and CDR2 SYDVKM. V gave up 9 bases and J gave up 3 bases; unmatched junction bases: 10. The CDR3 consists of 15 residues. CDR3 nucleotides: TGTGCCAGTACTCGAGCGGGAGGGCCTAAAGAGACCCAGTACTTC. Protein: CASTRAGGPKETQYF.

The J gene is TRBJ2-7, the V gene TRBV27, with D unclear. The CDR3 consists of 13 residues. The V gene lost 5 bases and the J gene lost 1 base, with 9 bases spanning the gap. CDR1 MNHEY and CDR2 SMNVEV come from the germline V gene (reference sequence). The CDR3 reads CASSAARSYEQYF. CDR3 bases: TGTGCCAGCAGTGCGGCGAGGTCCTACGAGCAGTACTTC.